Listed below are T cell receptor beta chains from one sample, sequenced in a study of blood T cells in healthy people across ages. Each CDR3 protein is one row after TCRdb ran MiXCR on the 5' RACE reads. The sample contains 450,000 to 700,000 distinct CDR3 sequences, 25% to 30% of which appear only once. Sample: blood. These receptor sequences come from a woman in her seventies in good health. CDR3s include the opening cysteine and the closing phenylalanine or tryptophan. The order of the fields is CDR3 protein, CDR3 DNA, D gene, V gene, J gene, clone size. A D gene is named only where the DNA matches it firmly. Some rows mark clone size as missing; the rest say once, few, many or name a class of expanded clone.

CDR3 protein: CAWSALGTDYGYTF
CDR3 DNA: TGTGCCTGGAGTGCCTTGGGGACGGACTATGGCTACACCTTC
D gene: .
V gene: TRBV30
J gene: TRBJ1-2
clone size: .

CDR3 protein: CSAERGASGNTIYF
CDR3 DNA: TGCAGCGCCGAAAGGGGGGCCTCTGGAAACACCATATATTTT
D gene: .
V gene: TRBV29-1
J gene: TRBJ1-3
clone size: few

CDR3 protein: CASSQDLRTGLGEQFF
CDR3 DNA: TGCGCCAGCAGCCAAGATCTAAGGACAGGTCTAGGTGAGCAGTTCTTC
D gene: TRBD1
V gene: TRBV4-3
J gene: TRBJ2-1
clone size: many

CDR3 protein: CASSWGMNTEAFF
CDR3 DNA: TGTGCCAGCAGCTGGGGGATGAACACTGAAGCTTTCTTT
D gene: .
V gene: TRBV11-3
J gene: TRBJ1-1
clone size: .

CDR3 protein: CASGEYNQPQHF
CDR3 DNA: TGTGCCAGCGGGGAGTACAATCAGCCCCAGCATTTT
D gene: .
V gene: TRBV6-2/TRBV6-3
J gene: TRBJ1-5
clone size: few

CDR3 protein: CASSRKGERKETQYF
CDR3 DNA: TGTGCCAGCAGCCGGAAGGGGGAGCGGAAAGAGACCCAGTACTTC
D gene: .
V gene: TRBV3-1
J gene: TRBJ2-5
clone size: .

CDR3 protein: CASRVTGGYEQFF
CDR3 DNA: TGTGCCAGCCGAGTCACAGGGGGGTATGAGCAGTTCTTC
D gene: TRBD1
V gene: TRBV6-1
J gene: TRBJ2-1
clone size: few

CDR3 protein: CASSLDGLAGLSSYNEQFF
CDR3 DNA: TGTGCCAGCAGCTTAGACGGGCTAGCGGGCCTAAGCTCCTACAATGAGCAGTTCTTC
D gene: TRBD2
V gene: TRBV11-3
J gene: TRBJ2-1
clone size: .

CDR3 protein: CASSLVLAGSYEQYF
CDR3 DNA: TGTGCCAGCAGCTTAGTTCTAGCGGGGTCCTACGAGCAGTACTTC
D gene: TRBD2
V gene: TRBV7-2
J gene: TRBJ2-7
clone size: .

CDR3 protein: CAGSHRGPETGELFF
CDR3 DNA: TGTGCCGGCTCCCATCGCGGGCCGGAGACCGGGGAGCTGTTTTTT
D gene: .
V gene: TRBV7-9
J gene: TRBJ2-2
clone size: few

CDR3 protein: CASSPANTQNTEAFF
CDR3 DNA: TGCGCCAGCAGCCCAGCAAACACACAGAACACTGAAGCTTTCTTT
D gene: .
V gene: TRBV5-1
J gene: TRBJ1-1
clone size: few

CDR3 protein: CASSIQGRSTNEKLFF
CDR3 DNA: TGTGCCAGCTCAATCCAGGGGCGTTCAACTAATGAAAAACTGTTTTTT
D gene: .
V gene: TRBV18
J gene: TRBJ1-4
clone size: few

CDR3 protein: CASSGTSGGWAQYF
CDR3 DNA: TGTGCCAGCAGCGGGACTAGCGGGGGATGGGCCCAGTACTTC
D gene: TRBD2
V gene: TRBV12-3/TRBV12-4
J gene: TRBJ2-5
clone size: .

CDR3 protein: CSVTQGVVANEQFF
CDR3 DNA: TGCAGCGTGACACAGGGGGTCGTGGCGAATGAGCAGTTCTTC
D gene: TRBD1
V gene: TRBV29-1
J gene: TRBJ2-1
clone size: few

CDR3 protein: CSARESWAGADTQYF
CDR3 DNA: TGCAGTGCTAGAGAGTCGTGGGCGGGGGCAGATACGCAGTATTTT
D gene: TRBD2
V gene: TRBV20-1
J gene: TRBJ2-3
clone size: .

CDR3 protein: CSARSLGNTGELFF
CDR3 DNA: TGCAGTGCTAGGAGCCTGGGGAACACCGGGGAGCTGTTTTTT
D gene: .
V gene: TRBV20-1
J gene: TRBJ2-2
clone size: .